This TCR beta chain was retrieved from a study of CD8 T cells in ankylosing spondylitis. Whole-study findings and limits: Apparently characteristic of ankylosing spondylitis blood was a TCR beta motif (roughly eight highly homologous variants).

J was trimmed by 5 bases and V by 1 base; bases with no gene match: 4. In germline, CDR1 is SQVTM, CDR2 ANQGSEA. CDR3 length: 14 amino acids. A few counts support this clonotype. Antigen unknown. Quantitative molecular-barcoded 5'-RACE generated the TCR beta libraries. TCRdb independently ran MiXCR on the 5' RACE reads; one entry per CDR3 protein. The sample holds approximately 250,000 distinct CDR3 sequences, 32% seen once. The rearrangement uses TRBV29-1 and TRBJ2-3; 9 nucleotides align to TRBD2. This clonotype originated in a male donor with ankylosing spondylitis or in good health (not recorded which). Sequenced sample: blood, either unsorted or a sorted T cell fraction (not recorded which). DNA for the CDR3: TGCAGCGTTGAAGGGGTTAGCGGGGGAGATACGCAGTATTTT. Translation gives CSVEGVSGGDTQYF.